A single sample is the source of the 30 T cell receptor beta chains below, sequenced in a study of T cell responses to AZD1222 COVID-19 vaccine. Produced via immunoSEQ multiplex PCR; TCRdb's table is partial and in-frame only. The sample has about 270,000 clones, approximately 94% seen once; the top ten hold 0.5% to 0.7%. Sequences were derived from peripheral blood, sampled 28 days after the second AZD1222 dose. Every receptor here comes from an adult who received the AZD1222 COVID-19 vaccine.

The rearrangement uses TRBV29-1 and TRBJ1-2; weak D call: TRBD1 (5 bases). This CDR3 is 12 amino acids long. Germline-derived CDR1 and CDR2 are SQVTM and ANQGSEA. Trimming removed 6 bases from V and 8 bases from J, with 16 bases in between. CDR3 in amino acids: CSVEAPGLGYTF. The DNA of the CDR3 is TGCAGCGTAGAGGCCCCAGGGTTGGGCTACACCTTC. Full variable domain (rest looked up from reference TRBV29-1 and TRBJ1-2): SAVISQKPSRDICQRGTSLTIQCQVDSQVTMMFWYRQQPGQSLTLIATANQGSEATYESGFVIDKFPISRPNLTFSTLTVSNMSPEDSSIYLCSVEAPGLGYTFGSGTRLTVV.

The J gene is TRBJ2-3, the V gene TRBV2, with 14 bases fitting TRBD2. From germline, CDR1 is SNHLY and CDR2 FYNNEI. CDR3 length: 20 residues. Trimming removed 8 bases from V and 4 bases from J; junction bases left unmatched: 20. CDR3 region: CASSPGWGLAGASRADTQYF. The DNA of the CDR3 is TGTGCCAGCTCCCCTGGCTGGGGACTAGCGGGGGCCTCGAGGGCAGATACGCAGTATTTT. Full variable domain (remainder filled in from reference TRBV2 and TRBJ2-3): EPEVTQTPSHQVTQMGQEVILRCVPISNHLYFYWYRQILGQKVEFLVSFYNNEISEKSEIFDDQFSVERPDGSNFTLKIRSTKLEDSAMYFCASSPGWGLAGASRADTQYFGPGTRLTVL.

This rearrangement joins TRBV5-1 to TRBJ2-1; 7 bases fit TRBD2. The germline CDR1 and CDR2 sequences are SGHRS and YFSETQ. J lost 6 bases, V lost 3 bases, and 12 bases had no gene match. The CDR3 has 16 amino acids. The CDR3 reads CASSSDLAAPPNEQFF. CDR3 DNA sequence: TGCGCCAGCAGCTCCGATCTAGCGGCCCCCCCCAATGAGCAGTTCTTC.

In DNA, the CDR3 is TGTGCCAGTAGTAAGGGGGGACCCAATGAGCAGTTCTTC. Translated, it gives CASSKGGPNEQFF. The chain uses TRBV19 and TRBJ2-1; D is tentatively TRBD1 or TRBD2 (6 bases each). Trimming pared 4 bases from V and 6 bases from J, leaving 10 bases between. The germline V gene has CDR1 LNHDA and CDR2 SQIVND (reference sequence). The CDR3 spans 13 residues.

The chain couples TRBV5-4 to TRBJ2-7; 10 bases map to TRBD1. Germline CDR1 reads SGHNT; CDR2 reads YYREEE (reference sequence). The length of the CDR3 is 13 residues. The junction had 3 bases not matched to a gene; V was cut back by 1 base and J by 8 bases. CDR3 loop: CASSLRTGGKQYF. CDR3 sequence (DNA): TGTGCCAGCAGCTTGCGGACAGGGGGGAAGCAGTACTTC.

The rearrangement uses TRBV18 and TRBJ2-5; D may be TRBD1 or TRBD2 (5 bases each). Trimming left V 6 bases short and J 0 bases short, with 11 bases between. Germline CDR1 and CDR2: KGHSH and LQKENI. CDR3 length: 14 residues. The CDR3 DNA follows: TGTGCCAGCTCCCAAGGGACGGACCAAGAGACCCAGTACTTC. Translating it yields CASSQGTDQETQYF.

The chain links TRBV15 to TRBJ1-1, with no clear D. Per germline, CDR1 LNHNV and CDR2 YYDKDF (reference sequence). Trimming left V 0 bases short and J 5 bases short, with 10 bases between. The length of the CDR3 is 14 residues. Written as DNA, the CDR3 is TGTGCCACCAGCAGAGATCGAGGCGAGACTGAAGCTTTCTTT. Protein: CATSRDRGETEAFF.

For the CDR3, the DNA is TGTGCCAGCAGTATAGGGGGGGATGATCAGCCCCAGCATTTT. Its translation: CASSIGGDDQPQHF. This rearrangement joins TRBV28 to TRBJ1-5; D perhaps matches TRBD1 (6 bases). Germline V lookup: CDR1 MDHEN, CDR2 SYDVKM. V dropped 5 bases and J dropped 5 bases, with 13 bases sitting between them. This CDR3 comprises 14 residues. Drawing the rest from reference TRBV28 and TRBJ1-5, the complete variable domain is DVKVTQSSRYLVKRTGEKVFLECVQDMDHENMFWYRQDPGLGLRLIYFSYDVKMKEKGDIPEGYSVSREKKERFSLILESASTNQTSMYLCASSIGGDDQPQHFGDGTRLSIL.

This clone was counted a few times. This sequence joins TRBV19 and TRBJ1-1, with D maybe TRBD1 (6 bases). Per the germline V gene, CDR1 is LNHDA and CDR2 is SQIVND (reference sequence). The length of the CDR3 is 14 residues. V dropped 4 bases and J dropped 1 base, with 10 bases sitting between them. The CDR3 DNA sequence: TGTGCCAGTAGTACCGGACAGAGGAACACTGAAGCTTTCTTT. It translates to CASSTGQRNTEAFF.

This clone has more than one count but fewer than ten. The gene calls are TRBV6-5 and TRBJ2-7; 9 bases fit TRBD1. Germline assignment: CDR1 MNHEY and CDR2 SVGAGI. V dropped 6 bases and J dropped 6; count of bases not matched to a gene: 9. CDR3 length: 14 residues. CDR3 bases: TGTGCCAGCAGCCCAGCCGGGACAGGGTCCGAGCAGTACTTC. Protein product: CASSPAGTGSEQYF.

The chain joins TRBV9 to TRBJ2-7, with D hard to call. CDR3 length equals 17 residues. Germline V gene sequence: CDR1 SGDLS, CDR2 YYNGEE. Trimming removed 0 bases from V and 0 bases from J, with 16 bases in between. The CDR3 sequence is CASSVVTQRPTSYEQYF. The CDR3 bases are TGTGCCAGCAGCGTAGTAACGCAACGACCGACCTCCTACGAGCAGTACTTC. The entire variable domain, with the rest obtained from reference TRBV9 and TRBJ2-7, is as follows: DSGVTQTPKHLITATGQRVTLRCSPRSGDLSVYWYQQSLDQGLQFLIQYYNGEERAKGNILERFSAQQFPDLHSELNLSSLELGDSALYFCASSVVTQRPTSYEQYFGPGTRLTVT.

The rearrangement uses TRBV7-2 and TRBJ2-7, with D hard to call. Germline CDR1 reads SGHTA; CDR2 reads FQGNSA. V lost 2 bases, J lost 0 bases, and 8 bases lay in between. The CDR3 sequence is 14 residues long. As DNA, the CDR3 is TGTGCCAGCAGCTTACAACGGAGCTCCTACGAGCAGTACTTC. Translation gives CASSLQRSSYEQYF. The complete variable domain, with remaining parts taken from reference TRBV7-2 and TRBJ2-7, reads GAGVSQSPSNKVTEKGKDVELRCDPISGHTALYWYRQSLGQGLEFLIYFQGNSAPDKSGLPSDRFSAERTGGSVSTLTIQRTQQEDSAVYLCASSLQRSSYEQYFGPGTRLTVT.

The V and J genes are TRBV7-9 and TRBJ2-7, with unresolved D. V dropped 5 bases and J dropped 0 bases, with 14 bases sitting between them. In germline, CDR1 is SEHNR, CDR2 FQNEAQ (reference sequence). The CDR3 is 15 residues long. CDR3: CASSPRRSSSYEQYF. In DNA, the CDR3 is TGTGCCAGCAGCCCCCGCCGCTCCAGCTCCTACGAGCAGTACTTC.

The chain recombines TRBV12-1 with TRBJ2-3; TRBD2 was called by the table and not checked on the DNA. TRBV12-1 is a pseudogene. CDR3 length: 17 amino acids. The CDR3 sequence is CASSPERGGGPEHTQYF. The CDR3 bases are TGTGCCAGCAGCCCAGAGCGGGGGGGAGGGCCCGAGCATACGCAGTATTTT.

The rearrangement joins TRBV5-1 to TRBJ1-2, with D tentatively TRBD1 (5 bases). Between the trimmed V and J ends, which lost 4 bases and 3 bases, there was a span of 13 bases. The CDR3 covers 14 residues. CDR1 and CDR2 (germline): SGHRS, YFSETQ. The CDR3 bases are TGCGCCAGCAGCCTCTCAAAAGGGGACTATGGCTACACCTTC. Its translation is CASSLSKGDYGYTF. The full variable domain, its missing parts supplied by reference TRBV5-1 and TRBJ1-2, is KAGVTQTPRYLIKTRGQQVTLSCSPISGHRSVSWYQQTPGQGLQFLFEYFSETQRNKGNFPGRFSGRQFSNSRSEMNVSTLELGDSALYLCASSLSKGDYGYTFGSGTRLTVV.

V gene TRBV5-1 combines with J gene TRBJ2-3, with 16 bases matching TRBD2. CDR3 size: 16 residues. Trimming removed 3 bases from V and 6 bases from J; junction bases left unmatched: 4. Germline V gene lookup returns CDR1 SGHRS and CDR2 YFSETQ. In nucleotides, the CDR3 is TGCGCCAGCAGCTACTCGGGACTAGCGGGAGGGGATACGCAGTATTTT. Translation gives CASSYSGLAGGDTQYF.

The chain couples TRBV15 to TRBJ2-5, with D perhaps TRBD1 (6 bases). Germline V gene sequence: CDR1 LNHNV, CDR2 YYDKDF (reference sequence). Trimming took off 2 bases at V and 1 base at J, with 11 bases between the two ends. CDR3 size: 15 residues. The CDR3 DNA follows: TGTGCCACCAGCAGACTAACAGGGCCCCAAGAGACCCAGTACTTC. It specifies CATSRLTGPQETQYF.

V and J are TRBV5-5 and TRBJ2-7; D possibly corresponds to TRBD2 (5 bases). Germline loops: CDR1 SGHKS, CDR2 YYEKEE (reference sequence). V was pared by 1 base and J by 2 bases, with 13 bases between. The CDR3 is 15 residues long. The CDR3 here is CASSLTPGRTYEQYF. The CDR3 DNA sequence: TGTGCCAGCAGCTTGACCCCGGGAAGGACCTACGAGCAGTACTTC.

The rearrangement links TRBV7-9 to TRBJ1-5; no clear D. The CDR3 covers 12 residues. V was trimmed by 1 base and J by 6 bases, leaving 4 bases between them. Germline-derived CDR1 and CDR2 are SEHNR and FQNEAQ (reference sequence). CDR3 protein: CASSLGIQPQHF. The CDR3 DNA is TGTGCCAGCAGCTTAGGGATTCAGCCCCAGCATTTT.

This chain joins TRBV6-5 and TRBJ1-1; D gene ambiguous. CDR3 length equals 12 residues. The germline V and J ends were trimmed by 7 bases and 1 base, with 7 bases remaining between them. The germline V gene encodes CDR1 MNHEY and CDR2 SVGAGI. The CDR3 protein is CASNGKNTEAFF. CDR3 nucleotide sequence: TGTGCCAGCAATGGGAAGAACACTGAAGCTTTCTTT.

V and J are TRBV24-1 and TRBJ2-1; no clear D gene. The CDR3 totals 13 residues. Trimming left V 3 bases short and J 10 bases short, with 12 bases between. Per germline, CDR1 KGHDR and CDR2 SFDVKD. Here the CDR3 DNA reads TGTGCCACCAGTGATACAACGATAGGGGAGCAGTTCTTC. As protein: CATSDTTIGEQFF.

V and J are TRBV4-1 and TRBJ2-7; 7 bases agree with TRBD2. J gave up 6 bases and V 1 base, and 12 bases lay outside the gene matches. CDR1 and CDR2 (germline): MGHRA, YSYEKL. The CDR3 covers 16 residues. The CDR3: CASSQVRAGVPAEQYF. The CDR3 DNA reads TGCGCCAGCAGCCAAGTTCGCGCGGGAGTCCCCGCCGAGCAGTACTTC.

V is TRBV11-2 and J is TRBJ2-2; TRBD1 matches 9 bases. V trimming: 1 base; J trimming: 0 bases; junction bases outside the gene matches: 0. Per germline, CDR1 SGHAT and CDR2 FQNNGV. This CDR3 contains 16 residues. CDR3 sequence reads: CASSLGQGANTGELFF. CDR3 bases: TGTGCCAGCAGCTTAGGACAGGGGGCGAACACCGGGGAGCTGTTTTTT.

This sequence joins TRBV28 and TRBJ2-7; 7 positions match TRBD1. Germline V gene sequence: CDR1 MDHEN, CDR2 SYDVKM. CDR3 length: 13 amino acids. J lost 3 bases, V lost 7 bases, and 6 bases had no gene match. The CDR3 nucleotides are TGTGCCAGCACGGGACAGTCCCTCTACGAGCAGTACTTC. This codes for CASTGQSLYEQYF.

The rearrangement uses TRBV19 and TRBJ1-5; D uncertain. Germline V gene lookup returns CDR1 LNHDA and CDR2 SQIVND (reference sequence). Trimming took off 7 bases at V and 2 bases at J, with 9 bases between the two ends. The CDR3 has 13 residues. CDR3 loop: CASTQWGNQPQHF. In nucleotides, the CDR3 is TGTGCCAGTACCCAGTGGGGCAATCAGCCCCAGCATTTT.

The CDR3 reads CASSPPALLGGYTF. CDR3 DNA sequence: TGTGCCAGCTCACCCCCGGCACTGCTTGGTGGCTACACCTTC. V usage is TRBV18 and J usage is TRBJ1-2; no firm D call. Germline V gene sequence: CDR1 KGHSH, CDR2 LQKENI. Trimming took off 3 bases at V and 7 bases at J, with 15 bases between the two ends. This CDR3 contains 14 residues.

The chain combines TRBV19 with TRBJ2-3, with TRBD2 matching 10 bases. The V gene end was trimmed by 5 bases and the J gene end by 5 bases; junction bases not matched to a gene: 7. CDR1 and CDR2 from the germline V gene are LNHDA and SQIVND (reference sequence). The CDR3 is 15 residues long. CDR3 coding DNA: TGTGCCAGTAGTCCTCTAGCGGGAGTAAAAGATACGCAGTATTTT. Translating it yields CASSPLAGVKDTQYF.

This sequence joins TRBV5-4 and TRBJ2-7; tentative D call: TRBD2 (6 bases). The CDR3 covers 15 residues. Germline V gene lookup returns CDR1 SGHNT and CDR2 YYREEE (reference sequence). V was clipped by 3 bases and J by 2 bases, with 15 bases between them. The CDR3 here is CASSSPGGVPYEQYF. For the CDR3, the DNA is TGTGCCAGCAGCTCTCCGGGCGGGGTCCCCTACGAGCAGTACTTC.

With respect to this clone: The identical CDR3 is also encoded by other nucleotide sequences in the sample. This chain uses TRBV4-1 with TRBJ1-1, with 10 bases fitting TRBD1. Germline V lookup: CDR1 MGHRA, CDR2 YSYEKL. The CDR3 is made up of 15 amino acids. With V trimmed by 1 base and J by 5 bases, 4 bases remained unmatched. CDR3 sequence: CASSQGQGARTEAFF. CDR3 DNA: TGCGCCAGCAGCCAAGGACAGGGGGCGAGGACTGAAGCTTTCTTT.

In its sample, this clone was seen once. The chain couples TRBV6-5 to TRBJ1-1; D ambiguous. Germline loops: CDR1 MNHEY, CDR2 SVGAGI. The CDR3 loop spans 12 amino acids. Trimming removed 0 bases from V and 10 bases from J, with 9 bases in between. The CDR3 region has the DNA TGTGCCAGCAGTTACTCATCCGATAGAGCTTTCTTT. Translation gives CASSYSSDRAFF.